Below are 11 T cell receptor beta chains sequenced from a single sample in a study of T-cell memory formation after mild COVID-19. From the 5' RACE reads, TCRdb called clonotypes with MiXCR, one entry per CDR3 protein. The sample includes fewer than 250,000 distinct CDR3 sequences, around 30% seen only once; the top ten take 11%. The source material was PBMCs or a T cell subset sorted from them (not recorded which). The receptor source for this set is an adult woman who had mild COVID-19 (a few samples of this study predate the infection). Cell type and time point are not known.

The genes are TRBV28 and TRBJ1-1, with no clear D. The ends were cut back, 3 bases at V and 1 base at J, with 15 bases in the middle. The CDR3 runs 16 residues. Germline V gene lookup returns CDR1 MDHEN and CDR2 SYDVKM. The CDR3 DNA sequence: TGTGCCAGCAGTTTTATCCAGATCCGTAGGAACACTGAAGCTTTCTTT. This sequence encodes CASSFIQIRRNTEAFF. The full variable domain, its missing parts supplied by reference TRBV28 and TRBJ1-1, is DVKVTQSSRYLVKRTGEKVFLECVQDMDHENMFWYRQDPGLGLRLIYFSYDVKMKEKGDIPEGYSVSREKKERFSLILESASTNQTSMYLCASSFIQIRRNTEAFFGQGTRLTVV.

This clonotype turned up a few times. The chain uses TRBV12-3 or TRBV12-4 and TRBJ2-6; TRBD1 agrees at 7 bases. V lost 9 bases and J lost 0; bases outside the gene matches: 5. The CDR3 runs to 15 residues. The CDR3: CARGQIVSGANVLTF. CDR3 in DNA: TGTGCCAGGGGACAGATCGTCTCTGGGGCCAACGTCCTGACTTTC.

The chain uses TRBV24-1 and TRBJ2-7; D is possibly TRBD1 (5 bases). The V end lost 4 bases, the J end lost 3 bases, and 18 bases lay between the germline ends. The germline CDR1 and CDR2 sequences are KGHDR and SFDVKD. There are 16 residues in the CDR3. The CDR3 spells CATSDTVAQVDYEQYF. CDR3 bases: TGTGCCACCAGTGACACCGTTGCACAGGTGGACTACGAGCAGTACTTC.

V usage is TRBV7-2 and J usage is TRBJ1-2; the D gene is possibly TRBD1 (5 bases). This CDR3 comprises 16 residues. The germline gives CDR1 SGHTA, CDR2 FQGNSA. Trimming cost V 5 bases and J 7 bases, with 23 bases left between them. The CDR3 DNA sequence: TGTGCCAGCAGCCCCTGGACACCTCGTCAGGGAGGTGGCTACACCTTC. As protein: CASSPWTPRQGGGYTF. The full variable domain, in which reference TRBV7-2 and TRBJ1-2 provide the parts outside the CDR3, is GAGVSQSPSNKVTEKGKDVELRCDPISGHTALYWYRQSLGQGLEFLIYFQGNSAPDKSGLPSDRFSAERTGGSVSTLTIQRTQQEDSAVYLCASSPWTPRQGGGYTFGSGTRLTVV.

The chain has TRBV15 and TRBJ2-1; possible D gene TRBD2, 6 bases. Germline V gene data show CDR1 as LNHNV and CDR2 as YYDKDF (reference sequence). Trimming cost V 1 base and J 7 bases, with 11 bases left between them. The CDR3 has 14 residues. The CDR3 nucleotides read TGTGCCACCAGCAGAGCCGGGACTGGAAATGAGCAGTTCTTC. Protein sequence: CATSRAGTGNEQFF.

The DNA of the CDR3 is TGCGCCAGCAGCCAGGCGGGGGTCTTCAATGAGCAGTTCTTC. This codes for CASSQAGVFNEQFF. The chain has TRBV4-1 and TRBJ2-1; 7 bases map to TRBD2. CDR1 is MGHRA and CDR2 is YSYEKL in the germline V gene. The CDR3 has 14 amino acids. The ends lost 3 bases at V and 6 bases at J; junction bases unmatched: 5.

This clonotype has more than one count but fewer than ten. J is TRBJ2-7 and V is TRBV6-5; either TRBD1 or TRBD2 may fit D (5 bases each). The V and J ends lost 11 bases and 6 bases respectively, with 17 bases between them. Germline CDR1 is MNHEY and CDR2 is SVGAGI. The CDR3 covers 12 residues. CDR3 residues: CAVSGNGAEQYF. CDR3 coding DNA: TGTGCCGTATCAGGAAACGGGGCCGAGCAGTACTTC.

The genes are TRBV7-2 and TRBJ2-7; possibly TRBD1 for D (6 bases). This CDR3 is 14 amino acids long. The V end was cut by 2 bases, the J end by 4 bases, with 12 bases between. Germline V gene sequence: CDR1 SGHTA, CDR2 FQGNSA. CDR3 sequence: CASSLLWGQYEQYF. CDR3 nucleotide sequence: TGTGCCAGCAGCTTACTGTGGGGGCAATACGAGCAGTACTTC.

V is TRBV7-3 and J is TRBJ2-3; TRBD2 agrees at 10 bases. This CDR3 comprises 16 residues. Trimming removed 3 bases from V and 2 bases from J; junction bases left unmatched: 5. Germline V gene data show CDR1 as SGHTA and CDR2 as FQGTGA. The CDR3: CASSFGAGGFTDTQYF. The CDR3 DNA sequence: TGTGCCAGCAGCTTCGGAGCGGGGGGGTTCACAGATACGCAGTATTTT.

The chain couples TRBV13 to TRBJ2-1; 9 nucleotides line up with TRBD2. Germline-derived CDR1 and CDR2 are PRHDT and FYEKMQ (reference sequence). The CDR3 extends over 15 amino acids. J lost 4 bases, V lost 5 bases, and 6 bases had no gene match. The CDR3 nucleotides read TGTGCCAGCAGCACCGGGACTAGCCCTTACAATGAGCAGTTCTTC. This sequence encodes CASSTGTSPYNEQFF.

The CDR3 protein is CASSYSGRGYTF. The CDR3 DNA reads as TGTGCCAGCAGTTACTCTGGAAGGGGCTACACCTTC. The chain recombines TRBV6-6 with TRBJ1-2; D not certain. This CDR3 has 12 residues. V gave up 0 bases and J gave up 8 bases, with 7 bases separating them. In germline, CDR1 is MNHNY, CDR2 SVGAGI (reference sequence).